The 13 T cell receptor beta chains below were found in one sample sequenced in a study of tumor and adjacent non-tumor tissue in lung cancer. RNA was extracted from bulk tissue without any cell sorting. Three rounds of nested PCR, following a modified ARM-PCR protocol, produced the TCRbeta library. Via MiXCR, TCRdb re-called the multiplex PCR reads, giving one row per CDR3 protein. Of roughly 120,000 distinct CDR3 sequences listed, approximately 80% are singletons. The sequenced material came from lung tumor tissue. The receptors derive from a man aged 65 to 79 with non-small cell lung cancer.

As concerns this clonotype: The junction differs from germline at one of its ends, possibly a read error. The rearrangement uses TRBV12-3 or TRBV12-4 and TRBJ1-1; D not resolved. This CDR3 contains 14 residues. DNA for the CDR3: TGTGCCAGCAGTTTTACGGGAAAGAACACTGAATCTTTCTTT. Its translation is CASSFTGKNTESFF.

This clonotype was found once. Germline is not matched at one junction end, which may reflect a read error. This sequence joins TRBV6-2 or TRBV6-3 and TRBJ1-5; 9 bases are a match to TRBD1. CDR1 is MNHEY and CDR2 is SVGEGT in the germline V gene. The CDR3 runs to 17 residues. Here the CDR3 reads CTSSYTSGQGYDQPQHF. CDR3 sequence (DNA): TGTACCAGCAGTTACACCTCGGGACAGGGATACGATCAGCCCCAGCATTTT.

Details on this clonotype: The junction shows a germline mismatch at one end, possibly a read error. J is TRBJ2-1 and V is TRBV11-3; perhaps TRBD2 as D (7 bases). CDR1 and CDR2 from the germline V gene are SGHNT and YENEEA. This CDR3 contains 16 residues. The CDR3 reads CAGSPEGGLGINEQLF. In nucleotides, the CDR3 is TGTGCCGGCAGCCCCGAGGGGGGGCTGGGGATAAATGAGCAGTTGTTC.

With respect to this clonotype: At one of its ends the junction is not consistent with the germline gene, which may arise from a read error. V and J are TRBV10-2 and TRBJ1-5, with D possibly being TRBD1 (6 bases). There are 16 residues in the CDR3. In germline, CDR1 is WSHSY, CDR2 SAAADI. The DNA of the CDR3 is TGCGCCAGGAAAATCGACAGGTGTGGTAGCAATCAGCCCCAGCATTTC. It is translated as CARKIDRCGSNQPQHF.

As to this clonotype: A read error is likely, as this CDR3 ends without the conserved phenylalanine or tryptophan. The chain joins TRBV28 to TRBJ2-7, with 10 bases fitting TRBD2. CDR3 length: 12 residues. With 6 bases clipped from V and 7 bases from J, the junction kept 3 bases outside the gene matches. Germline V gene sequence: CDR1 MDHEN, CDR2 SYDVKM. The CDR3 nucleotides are TGTGCCAGCAGGACTAGCGGGTATGAGCAGTACTTA. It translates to CASRTSGYEQYL.

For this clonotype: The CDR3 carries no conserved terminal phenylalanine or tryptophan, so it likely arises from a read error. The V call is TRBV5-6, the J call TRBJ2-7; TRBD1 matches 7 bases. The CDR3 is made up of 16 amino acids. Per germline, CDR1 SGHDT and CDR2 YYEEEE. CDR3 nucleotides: TGTGCCAGCAGCTCCGTAGTCCTGGACAGGACCTACAAGCAGTACTCA. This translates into CASSSVVLDRTYKQYS.

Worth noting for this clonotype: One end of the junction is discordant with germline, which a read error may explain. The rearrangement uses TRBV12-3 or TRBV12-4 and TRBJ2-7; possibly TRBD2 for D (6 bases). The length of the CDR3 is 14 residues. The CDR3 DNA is TGTGCCAGGAGTTTAGGGACTTTTGGGTACGCGAAGTACTTC. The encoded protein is CARSLGTFGYAKYF.

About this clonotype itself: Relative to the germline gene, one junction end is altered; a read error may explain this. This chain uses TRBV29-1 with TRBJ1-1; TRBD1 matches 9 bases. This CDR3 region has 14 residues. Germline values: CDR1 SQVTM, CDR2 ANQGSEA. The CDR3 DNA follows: TGTAGCGTTCTGGAGAGGGACAGGGACACTGAAGCTTTCTTT. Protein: CSVLERDRDTEAFF. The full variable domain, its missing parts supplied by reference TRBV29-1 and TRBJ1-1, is SAVISQKPSRDICQRGTSLTIQCQVDSQVTMMFWYRQQPGQSLTLIATANQGSEATYESGFVIDKFPISRPNLTFSTLTVSNMSPEDSSIYLCSVLERDRDTEAFFGQGTRLTVV.

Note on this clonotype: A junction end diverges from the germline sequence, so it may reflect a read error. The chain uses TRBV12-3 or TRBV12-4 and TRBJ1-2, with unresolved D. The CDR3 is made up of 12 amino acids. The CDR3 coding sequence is TGTGCAAGCAGTCTACCCCATGACTTATTTGGCTTC. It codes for CASSLPHDLFGF.

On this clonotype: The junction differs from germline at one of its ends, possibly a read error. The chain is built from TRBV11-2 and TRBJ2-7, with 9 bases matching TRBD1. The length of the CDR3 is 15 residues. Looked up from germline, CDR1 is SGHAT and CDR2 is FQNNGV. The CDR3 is CGSSPGTGPSYEHYF. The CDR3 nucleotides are TGTGGCAGCAGCCCCGGGACAGGGCCCTCCTACGAACATTACTTC.

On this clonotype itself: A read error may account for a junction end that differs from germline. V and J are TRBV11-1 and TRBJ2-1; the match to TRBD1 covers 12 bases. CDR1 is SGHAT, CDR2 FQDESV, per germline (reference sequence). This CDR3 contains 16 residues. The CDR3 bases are TGTGCAAGCAGCCCCCGGCCGGGACAGGGGGCACAGGAGCAGTTCTTC. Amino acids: CASSPRPGQGAQEQFF.

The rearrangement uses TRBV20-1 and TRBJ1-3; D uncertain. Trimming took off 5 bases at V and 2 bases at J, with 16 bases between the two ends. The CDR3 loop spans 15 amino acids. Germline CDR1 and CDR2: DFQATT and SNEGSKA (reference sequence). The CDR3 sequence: CSASLGPSPGNTIYF. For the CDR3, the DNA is TGCAGTGCTTCCCTTGGACCGAGCCCTGGAAACACCATATATTTT.

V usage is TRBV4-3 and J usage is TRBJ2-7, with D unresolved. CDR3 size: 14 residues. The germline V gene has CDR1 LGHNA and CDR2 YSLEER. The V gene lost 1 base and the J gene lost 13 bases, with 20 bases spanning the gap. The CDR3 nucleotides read TGCGCCAGCAGCCAAGGGGCTAGTTTCTACGAGGACTACTTC. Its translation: CASSQGASFYEDYF.